This paragraph reports one T cell receptor (beta chain). The sample is drawn from a study of T-cell reconstitution after alpha-beta-depleted transplantation in children. Unique molecular identifiers were used in preparing the TCRbeta library. TCRdb used MiXCR to reprocess the PCR reads, holding one entry per CDR3 protein. The sample has more than 450,000 distinct CDR3 sequences, around 19% seen once. CDR1 is MGHRA, CDR2 YSYEKL, per germline. This CDR3 has 15 residues. Trimming at V came to 4 bases and at J to 11 bases, leaving 16 bases not matched to a gene. The chain combines TRBV4-1 with TRBJ1-2, with TRBD1 identical over 7 bases. The sequence came from a human donor who donated a stem cell graft to a child with acute lymphoblastic leukemia. The material sequenced was PBMCs from the stem cell graft donor, taken from the stem cell graft. The CDR3 DNA reads as TGCGCCAGCAGCCCCCCGGGCTCGACAGGGACCTCGTACACCTTC. It specifies CASSPPGSTGTSYTF.